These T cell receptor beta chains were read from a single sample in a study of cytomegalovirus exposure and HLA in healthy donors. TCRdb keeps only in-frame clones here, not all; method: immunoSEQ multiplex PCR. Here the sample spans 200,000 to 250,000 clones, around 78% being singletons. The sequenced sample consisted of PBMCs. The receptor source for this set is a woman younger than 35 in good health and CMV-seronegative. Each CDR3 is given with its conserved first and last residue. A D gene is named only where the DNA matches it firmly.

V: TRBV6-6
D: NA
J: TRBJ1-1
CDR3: CASRDGNTEAFF

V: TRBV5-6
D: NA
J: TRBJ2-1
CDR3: CASSLGPGGDEQFF

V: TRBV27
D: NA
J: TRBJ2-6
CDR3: CASSLDYSGANVLTF

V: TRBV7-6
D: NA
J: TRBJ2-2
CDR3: CASSPGSNTGELFF

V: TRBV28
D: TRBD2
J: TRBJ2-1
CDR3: CASSIIPSAGAYNEQFF

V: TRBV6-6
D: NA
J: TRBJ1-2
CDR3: CASSSGGREADGYTF

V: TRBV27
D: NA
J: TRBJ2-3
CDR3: CASNSMGAGGDTQYF

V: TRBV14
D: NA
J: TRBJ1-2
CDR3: CASSPAAGLNYGYTF

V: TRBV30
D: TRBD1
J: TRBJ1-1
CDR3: CAWSSTFTGVDTEAFF

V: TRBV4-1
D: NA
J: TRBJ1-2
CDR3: CASSQDRVGLGYTF

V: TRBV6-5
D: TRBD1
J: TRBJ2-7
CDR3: CASSKGTGYGEQYF

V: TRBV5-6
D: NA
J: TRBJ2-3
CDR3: CASSLSPSGTDTQYF

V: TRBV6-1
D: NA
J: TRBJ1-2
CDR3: CASSRNPRGPYGYTF

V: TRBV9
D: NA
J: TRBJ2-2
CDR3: CASSVVDMTGELFF

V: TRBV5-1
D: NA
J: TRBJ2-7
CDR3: CASSLGTVSYEQYF

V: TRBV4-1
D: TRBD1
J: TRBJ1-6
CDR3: CASSPVSDRHNSPLHF

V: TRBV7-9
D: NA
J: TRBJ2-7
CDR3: CASTPLAHEQYF

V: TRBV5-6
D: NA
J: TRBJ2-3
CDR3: CASRHWGTDTQYF

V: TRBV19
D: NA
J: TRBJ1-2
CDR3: CASSIGNSLYGYTF

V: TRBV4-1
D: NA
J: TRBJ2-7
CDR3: CASSQGPGSAYEQYF

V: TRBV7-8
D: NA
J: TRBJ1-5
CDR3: CASSSSQGTGNQPQHF

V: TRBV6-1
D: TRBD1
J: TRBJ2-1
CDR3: CASSEIGTGVNEQFF

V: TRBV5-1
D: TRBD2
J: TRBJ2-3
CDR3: CASSLKLAFTDTQYF

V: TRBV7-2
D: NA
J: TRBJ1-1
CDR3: CASSLNRGHEAFF

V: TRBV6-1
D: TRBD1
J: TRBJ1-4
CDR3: CASSPRTGKLFF

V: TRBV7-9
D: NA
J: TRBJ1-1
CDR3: CASSGPGRNTEAFF

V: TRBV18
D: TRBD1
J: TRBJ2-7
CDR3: CASSPTQDRAYEQYF

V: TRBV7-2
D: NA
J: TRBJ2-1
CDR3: CASSSRSGVRYNEQFF

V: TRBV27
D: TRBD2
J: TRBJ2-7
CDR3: CASSWTSGRSYEQYF

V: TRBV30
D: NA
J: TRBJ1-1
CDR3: CAWSVFRGTEAFF

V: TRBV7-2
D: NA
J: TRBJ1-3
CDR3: CAEQDSGNTIYF

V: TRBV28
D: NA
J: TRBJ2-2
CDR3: CASSSSNLNRGGGGDTGELFF

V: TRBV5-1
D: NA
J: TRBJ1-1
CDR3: CASSFLGGWTEAFF

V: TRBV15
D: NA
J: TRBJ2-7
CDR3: CATSRATAGEYEQYF

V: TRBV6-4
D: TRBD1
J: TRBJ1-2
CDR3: CASRPMTGGNYGYTF

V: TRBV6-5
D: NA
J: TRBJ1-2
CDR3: CATAKNYGYTF

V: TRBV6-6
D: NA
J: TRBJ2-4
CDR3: CASSGGATAKNIQYF

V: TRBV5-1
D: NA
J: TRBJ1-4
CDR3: CASSSQGNEKLFF

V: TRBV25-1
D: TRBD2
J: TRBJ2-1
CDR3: CASSGMASGNEQFF

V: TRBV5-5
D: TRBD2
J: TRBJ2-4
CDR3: CASSPQGGDGKNIQYF

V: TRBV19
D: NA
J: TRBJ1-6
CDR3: CASSIGRGGSPLHF

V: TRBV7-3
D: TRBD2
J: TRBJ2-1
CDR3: CASSLIAGGSHNEQFF

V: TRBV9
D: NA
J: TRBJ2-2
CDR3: CASSPRDLGYTRLTPGELFF

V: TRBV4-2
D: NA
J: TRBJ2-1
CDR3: CASSQVAGNEQFF

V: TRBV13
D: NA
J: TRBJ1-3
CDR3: CASSLGSRDSGNTIYF

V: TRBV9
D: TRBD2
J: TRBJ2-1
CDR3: CASSARLAASYNEQFF

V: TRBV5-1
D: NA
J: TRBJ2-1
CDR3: CASSFQAQQEQFF

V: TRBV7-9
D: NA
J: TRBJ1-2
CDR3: CASSLAMGFFNYGYTF

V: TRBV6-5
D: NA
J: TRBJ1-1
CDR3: CASSISDRDNTEAFF

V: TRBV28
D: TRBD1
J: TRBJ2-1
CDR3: CASSMYQTGGAKGDEQFF

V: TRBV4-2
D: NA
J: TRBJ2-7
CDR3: CASSQGRSYEQYF

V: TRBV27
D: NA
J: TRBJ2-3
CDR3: CASTGRNTDTQYF

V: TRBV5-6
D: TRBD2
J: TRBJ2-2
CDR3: CASSLGLAGNTGELFF

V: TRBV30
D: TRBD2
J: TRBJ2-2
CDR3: CAWSVLAGVASGELFF

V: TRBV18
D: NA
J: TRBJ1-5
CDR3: CASSPGRGNQPQHF